This T cell receptor beta chain was observed in a study of T cell responses to AZD1222 COVID-19 vaccine. The protocol was immunoSEQ multiplex PCR, while the TCRdb copy is restricted to in-frame clones and leaves out a portion. The sample has over 150,000 clones, 85% to 90% seen once. The receptor's source is an adult in good health. The material was peripheral blood, obtained on day 0 of AZD1222 vaccination.

CDR3 nucleotides: TGTGCCACCAGCAGGGGGAGGACAGCTAGCACAGATACGCAGTATTTT. It encodes CATSRGRTASTDTQYF. This chain joins TRBV15 and TRBJ2-3; D is possibly TRBD1 or TRBD2 (6 bases each). The ends were cut back, 3 bases at V and 0 bases at J, with 13 bases in the middle. CDR1 and CDR2 (germline): LNHNV, YYDKDF (reference sequence). The CDR3 runs to 16 residues.